This T cell receptor beta chain was sequenced during a study of T-cell reconstitution after alpha-beta-depleted transplantation in children. Of note for this clonotype: Antigen specificity is unknown.

Study-level findings and limits: Most T-cell counts and diversity one year after the transplant came from T cells that were newly produced. Where some patients showed high TCRbeta diversity at day 60, it came from recipient T cells and thymic progenitors that had survived. Roughly two months post-transplant, alpha-beta T cells reportedly originated from several hundred graft clones that had expanded.

From germline, CDR1 is SNHLY and CDR2 FYNNEI. Germline trimming cut 6 bases from V and 1 base from J; bases unmatched to any gene: 8. The CDR3 covers 15 residues. Preparing the TCRbeta library involved the use of unique molecular identifiers. In TCRdb, the PCR reads were re-called with MiXCR into one record per CDR3 protein. The table has about 590,000 distinct CDR3 sequences, approximately 13% seen once. This sequence joins TRBV2 and TRBJ2-5, with 7 bases that match TRBD1. The source is a male patient aged 10-17 years who had a stem cell transplant for acute myeloid leukemia, so the T cells may come from the graft donor. The sample consisted of PBMCs, mostly from graft donor cells, taken 360 days after TCRalphabeta/CD19-depleted stem cell transplant. CDR3 region: CASSRSDRLQETQYF. The DNA of the CDR3 is TGTGCCAGCAGCCGCTCGGACAGGCTCCAAGAGACCCAGTACTTC.